These 10 T cell receptor beta chains originate from one sample sequenced in a study of cytomegalovirus exposure and HLA in healthy donors. In the PCR, 60 Vbeta and 13 Jbeta primers were used. Sequencing was performed with immunoSEQ multiplex PCR; in TCRdb, only in-frame clones are kept and a portion is missing. The repertoire includes 90,000 to 150,000 clones, about 85% of them detected once, and over 0.2% sits in the top ten. The sequencing sample was made of PBMCs. Source of these receptors: a man aged 45-65 years in good health and CMV-seronegative.

In this sample, this clone turned up a few times. V is TRBV29-1 and J is TRBJ2-1, with a possible D match to TRBD2 (5 bases). The CDR3 loop spans 12 amino acids. Germline loops: CDR1 SQVTM, CDR2 ANQGSEA. The V and J ends lost 7 bases and 5 bases respectively, with 12 bases between them. The CDR3 is CSGGSADNEQFF. The CDR3 DNA follows: TGCAGCGGTGGGAGCGCCGACAATGAGCAGTTCTTC.

The CDR3 sequence is CASSFSGAGANVLTF. The CDR3, as DNA: TGTGCCAGCAGTTTTTCAGGGGCTGGGGCCAACGTCCTGACTTTC. This chain uses TRBV28 with TRBJ2-6, with TRBD1 as a possible D gene (6 bases). Germline assignment: CDR1 MDHEN and CDR2 SYDVKM. The CDR3 loop spans 15 amino acids. The ends were cut back, 3 bases at V and 2 bases at J, with 8 bases in the middle.

The chain has TRBV2 and TRBJ2-2, with D possibly matching TRBD2 (6 bases). The CDR3 has 13 amino acids. CDR1 SNHLY and CDR2 FYNNEI come from the germline V gene. With 5 bases removed from V and 5 bases from J, the gap between germline ends came to 9 bases. The CDR3 protein is CASSRDFTGELFF. CDR3 nucleotide sequence: TGTGCCAGCAGTAGGGACTTTACCGGGGAGCTGTTTTTT.

The chain joins TRBV4-1 to TRBJ2-5, with TRBD2 as a possible D gene (6 bases). Deletions cut 2 bases from V and 4 bases from J, with 8 bases between. CDR3 length: 13 amino acids. Germline-derived CDR1 and CDR2 are MGHRA and YSYEKL. The CDR3 loop reads CASSQPAGETQYF. For the CDR3, the DNA is TGCGCCAGCAGCCAACCAGCGGGAGAGACCCAGTACTTC.

CDR3 sequence (DNA): TGTGCCAGCAGCGTAGTAGGGGATAGGGCCAGGGAGCAGTTCTTC. Encoded protein: CASSVVGDRAREQFF. The genes are TRBV9 and TRBJ2-1, with D perhaps matching TRBD1 (5 bases). The CDR3 consists of 15 residues. Germline V lookup: CDR1 SGDLS, CDR2 YYNGEE. V was trimmed by 0 bases and J by 10 bases, leaving 17 bases between them.

The CDR3 bases are TGCGCCAGCAGCCAAGATCCAGGGCAGCCCCAGCATTTT. Its protein product is CASSQDPGQPQHF. The V call is TRBV4-3, the J call TRBJ1-5; D is perhaps TRBD1 (5 bases). CDR3 length: 13 residues. V shed 0 bases and J shed 7 bases, with 7 bases lying between them. Germline values: CDR1 LGHNA, CDR2 YSLEER.

This chain connects TRBV11-2 to TRBJ2-3; 7 bases are a match to TRBD2. This CDR3 is 15 amino acids long. CDR1 is SGHAT and CDR2 is FQNNGV in the germline V gene. Losses at the gene ends were 3 bases for V and 0 bases for J; bases not matched to a gene: 3. CDR3 nucleotide sequence: TGTGCCAGCAGCTTCTTGCGGGGGAGCACAGATACGCAGTATTTT. This gives the protein CASSFLRGSTDTQYF.

This clone was recorded a few times. This chain joins TRBV6-5 and TRBJ1-2; 7 positions match TRBD1. The CDR3 loop spans 15 amino acids. V lost 4 bases to trimming and J lost 1 base; unmatched junction nucleotides: 6. Germline V gene sequence: CDR1 MNHEY, CDR2 SVGAGI. The CDR3 is CASSSSDRVNYGYTF. CDR3 nucleotides: TGTGCCAGCAGTTCTTCTGACAGGGTTAACTATGGCTACACCTTC.

The chain couples TRBV27 to TRBJ2-2; 16 bases fit TRBD2. V shed 8 bases, J shed 3 bases, and the junction held 9 bases outside the gene matches. Germline V gene lookup returns CDR1 MNHEY and CDR2 SMNVEV (reference sequence). CDR3 size: 18 residues. The CDR3 DNA follows: TGTGCCAGCGCTAGACCGGGACTAGCGGGAGGGGACACCGGGGAGCTGTTTTTT. Translation gives CASARPGLAGGDTGELFF.

The chain combines TRBV5-1 with TRBJ2-5, with D maybe TRBD2 (5 bases). CDR3 length equals 14 residues. CDR1 SGHRS and CDR2 YFSETQ come from the germline V gene. Trimming removed 0 bases from V and 3 bases from J, with 9 bases in between. Written as DNA, the CDR3 is TGCGCCAGCAGCTTGGACCCCGGGAAAGAGACCCAGTACTTC. It encodes CASSLDPGKETQYF.